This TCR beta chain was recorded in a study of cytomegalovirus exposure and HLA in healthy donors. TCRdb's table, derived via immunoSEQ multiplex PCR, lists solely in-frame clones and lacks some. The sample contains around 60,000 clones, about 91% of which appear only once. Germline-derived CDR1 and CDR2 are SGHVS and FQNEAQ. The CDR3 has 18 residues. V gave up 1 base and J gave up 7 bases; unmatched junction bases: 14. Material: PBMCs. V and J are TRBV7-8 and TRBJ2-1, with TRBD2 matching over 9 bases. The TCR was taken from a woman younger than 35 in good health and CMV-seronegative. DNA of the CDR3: TGTGCCAGCAGCTTAGAATTGGGGGCGGGGGGGCCAGGGAATGAGCAGTTCTTC. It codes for CASSLELGAGGPGNEQFF.